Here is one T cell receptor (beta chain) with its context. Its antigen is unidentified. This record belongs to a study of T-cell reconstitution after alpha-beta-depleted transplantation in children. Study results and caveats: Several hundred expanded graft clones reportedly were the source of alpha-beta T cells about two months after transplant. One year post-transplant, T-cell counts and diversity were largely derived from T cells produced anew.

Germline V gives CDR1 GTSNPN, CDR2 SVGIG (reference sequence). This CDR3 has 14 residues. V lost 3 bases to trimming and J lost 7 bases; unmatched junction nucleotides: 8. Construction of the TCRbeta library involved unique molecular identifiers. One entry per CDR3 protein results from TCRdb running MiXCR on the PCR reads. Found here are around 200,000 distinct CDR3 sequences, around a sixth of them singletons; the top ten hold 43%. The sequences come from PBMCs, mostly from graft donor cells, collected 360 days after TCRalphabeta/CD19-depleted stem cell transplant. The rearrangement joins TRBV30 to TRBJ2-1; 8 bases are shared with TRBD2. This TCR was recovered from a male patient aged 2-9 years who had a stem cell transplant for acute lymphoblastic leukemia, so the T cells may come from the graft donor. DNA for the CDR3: TGTGCCTGGAGGAGACGGGGGGGCCAGAATGAGCAGTTCTTC. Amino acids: CAWRRRGGQNEQFF.